These 4 T cell receptor beta chains originate from one sample sequenced in a study of T cell changes during pregnancy in multiple sclerosis. The assay was immunoSEQ multiplex PCR, and TCRdb's table has in-frame clones only and misses some. The data show 60,000 to 65,000 clones, roughly 92% seen once. Sequenced material: peripheral blood, taken in the second trimester of pregnancy. The receptor set was obtained from a female donor with multiple sclerosis, enrolled in a pregnancy study.

This chain joins TRBV27 and TRBJ2-1, with TRBD2 matching over 11 bases. The CDR3 runs to 18 residues. The germline V gene encodes CDR1 MNHEY and CDR2 SMNVEV (reference sequence). With V trimmed by 6 bases and J by 4 bases, 14 bases remained unmatched. The CDR3 region has the DNA TGTGCCAGCAGAACAATCCTCCCGGGACTAGCGGTTTACAATGAGCAGTTCTTC. Its translation is CASRTILPGLAVYNEQFF.

V is TRBV5-1 and J is TRBJ1-3, with 11 bases fitting TRBD1. The germline gives CDR1 SGHRS, CDR2 YFSETQ. V trimming: 0 bases; J trimming: 1 base; junction bases outside the gene matches: 3. The CDR3 covers 17 residues. The CDR3, as DNA: TGCGCCAGCAGCTTGGGCCGGGACAGGGGGTCTGGAAACACCATATATTTT. This gives the protein CASSLGRDRGSGNTIYF. The full variable domain, its missing parts supplied by reference TRBV5-1 and TRBJ1-3, is KAGVTQTPRYLIKTRGQQVTLSCSPISGHRSVSWYQQTPGQGLQFLFEYFSETQRNKGNFPGRFSGRQFSNSRSEMNVSTLELGDSALYLCASSLGRDRGSGNTIYFGEGSWLTVV.

This chain connects TRBV4-3 to TRBJ2-3; 9 nucleotides match TRBD2. Germline loops: CDR1 LGHNA, CDR2 YSLEER. This CDR3 has 16 residues. Trimming at V came to 3 bases and at J to 2 bases, leaving 6 bases not matched to a gene. CDR3 bases: TGCGCCAGCAGCCAGATGAGCGGGAGGATCACAGATACGCAGTATTTT. This sequence encodes CASSQMSGRITDTQYF.

CDR3 coding DNA: TGTGCCAGCTCACCAGGGGTTGCAGGGTCCCACTATGGCTACACCTTC. Its protein product is CASSPGVAGSHYGYTF. This rearrangement joins TRBV18 to TRBJ1-2; D is perhaps TRBD1 (5 bases). CDR1 and CDR2 (germline): KGHSH, LQKENI. Trimming pared 2 bases from V and 3 bases from J, leaving 16 bases between. The CDR3 is 16 residues long.